This T cell receptor beta chain was sequenced during a study of T cells in Graves' hyperthyroidism and ophthalmopathy. With V trimmed by 3 bases and J by 2 bases, 20 bases remained unmatched. The CDR3 is made up of 20 amino acids. Germline V gives CDR1 SGDLS, CDR2 YYNGEE. Authors of the study amplified TCR beta CDR3 regions from RNA transcripts. Primed by the HTBI set, a first-round RT-PCR was run on the TCR CDR3. TCRdb ran MiXCR on the multiplex PCR reads and lists one entry per CDR3 protein. The data contain 550,000 to 600,000 distinct CDR3 sequences, over 15% of them seen just once; the ten biggest clones take up more than 15%.

The receptor's source is a woman aged 18-29 years with Graves' hyperthyroidism. The material sequenced was blood. J is TRBJ2-3 and V is TRBV9; 8 positions agree with TRBD2. CDR3 loop: CASSGRGTRRDSSPTDTQYF. The DNA for the CDR3 is TGTGCCAGCAGCGGTAGAGGGACTAGAAGGGATTCGAGCCCCACAGATACGCAGTATTTT. Based on the CDR3 plus reference TRBV9 and TRBJ2-3, the full variable domain is DSGVTQTPKHLITATGQRVTLRCSPRSGDLSVYWYQQSLDQGLQFLIQYYNGEERAKGNILERFSAQQFPDLHSELNLSSLELGDSALYFCASSGRGTRRDSSPTDTQYFGPGTRLTVL.